The next 23 T cell receptor beta chains were all read from a single sample in a study of identifying expanded T cells in peripheral blood. The data were produced by immunoSEQ multiplex PCR, yet TCRdb's version contains in-frame clones alone and is incomplete. The table records about 110,000 clones, more than 85% of them present only once. The material sequenced was blood. These receptor sequences come from a person aged 18 to 70 in good health.

This chain links TRBV27 with TRBJ1-5; D unclear. CDR1 is MNHEY and CDR2 is SMNVEV in the germline V gene (reference sequence). CDR3 length: 14 amino acids. The V gene lost 7 bases and the J gene lost 2 bases, with 12 bases spanning the gap. CDR3 amino acids: CASNPSGGNQPQHF. The DNA of the CDR3 is TGTGCCAGCAACCCGTCGGGCGGCAATCAGCCCCAGCATTTT.

The chain couples TRBV19 to TRBJ2-7; the D is unclear. Germline V gives CDR1 LNHDA, CDR2 SQIVND (reference sequence). The CDR3 spans 13 residues. With 0 bases removed from V and 6 bases from J, the gap between germline ends came to 9 bases. The CDR3 spells CASSIDPGIEQYF. The CDR3 region has the DNA TGTGCCAGTAGTATAGACCCTGGGATCGAGCAGTACTTC.

The rearrangement joins TRBV5-6 to TRBJ2-7; no clear D. V was trimmed by 0 bases and J by 2 bases, leaving 12 bases between them. CDR1 and CDR2 from the germline V gene are SGHDT and YYEEEE. CDR3 length: 15 amino acids. The CDR3 DNA reads TGTGCCAGCAGCTTGGCCCCGGTGATGACCTACGAGCAGTACTTC. Amino acid sequence: CASSLAPVMTYEQYF. The full variable domain, in which reference TRBV5-6 and TRBJ2-7 provide the parts outside the CDR3, is DAGVTQSPTHLIKTRGQQVTLRCSPKSGHDTVSWYQQALGQGPQFIFQYYEEEERQRGNFPDRFSGHQFPNYSSELNVNALLLGDSALYLCASSLAPVMTYEQYFGPGTRLTVT.

The V and J genes are TRBV4-1 and TRBJ1-2; D might be TRBD1 (6 bases). Trimming stripped 1 base from V and 7 bases from J, with 19 bases between. Germline V gene sequence: CDR1 MGHRA, CDR2 YSYEKL. CDR3 length: 16 amino acids. The CDR3 protein is CASSQGTDRVVRGYTF. The CDR3 nucleotides are TGCGCCAGCAGCCAAGGGACAGATAGGGTCGTTCGTGGCTACACCTTC.

The chain is built from TRBV4-3 and TRBJ2-5, with 12 positions matching TRBD2. Trimming took 5 bases from V and 1 from J; bases not matched to a gene: 8. The CDR3 spans 17 residues. Germline CDR1 LGHNA, CDR2 YSLEER. This CDR3 reads CASSVRLAGDLQETQYF. The CDR3 nucleotides are TGCGCCAGCAGCGTCAGACTAGCGGGGGACCTCCAAGAGACCCAGTACTTC.

The rearrangement joins TRBV18 to TRBJ2-5; D is unresolved. V gave up 0 bases and J gave up 5 bases, with 10 bases separating them. The CDR3 has 14 residues. Germline assignment: CDR1 KGHSH and CDR2 LQKENI. CDR3 sequence (DNA): TGTGCCAGCTCACCACCCCGGAGTTTCGAGACCCAGTACTTC. Protein: CASSPPRSFETQYF. The variable domain in full, completed from reference TRBV18 and TRBJ2-5, reads NAGVMQNPRHLVRRRGQEARLRCSPMKGHSHVYWYRQLPEEGLKFMVYLQKENIIDESGMPKERFSAEFPKEGPSILRIQQVVRGDSAAYFCASSPPRSFETQYFGPGTRLLVL.

The genes are TRBV7-2 and TRBJ1-4; 10 bases agree with TRBD1. J was trimmed by 5 bases and V by 5 bases; bases with no gene match: 2. The CDR3 runs 14 residues. Germline V gene lookup returns CDR1 SGHTA and CDR2 FQGNSA. In nucleotides, the CDR3 is TGTGCCAGCAGCCAGGACAGGGGGAATGAAAAACTGTTTTTT. It translates to CASSQDRGNEKLFF.

The chain recombines TRBV19 with TRBJ1-5; D is perhaps TRBD1 (5 bases). V lost 3 bases to trimming and J lost 6 bases, with 12 bases between them. The CDR3 consists of 14 residues. Germline CDR1 and CDR2: LNHDA and SQIVND (reference sequence). The CDR3 coding sequence is TGTGCCAGTAGTATTATGGGGGGGGGTCAGCCCCAGCATTTT. Residues: CASSIMGGGQPQHF. The complete variable domain, with remaining parts taken from reference TRBV19 and TRBJ1-5, reads DGGITQSPKYLFRKEGQNVTLSCEQNLNHDAMYWYRQDPGQGLRLIYYSQIVNDFQKGDIAEGYSVSREKKESFPLTVTSAQKNPTAFYLCASSIMGGGQPQHFGDGTRLSIL.

This clone was recorded a few times. The rearrangement uses TRBV20-1 and TRBJ1-1, with unresolved D. The CDR3 has 11 amino acids. Germline V gene data show CDR1 as DFQATT and CDR2 as SNEGSKA (reference sequence). V gave up 7 bases and J gave up 1 base, with 7 bases separating them. The CDR3 sequence is CSGEENTEAFF. CDR3 nucleotides: TGCAGTGGAGAAGAGAACACTGAAGCTTTCTTT.

This chain joins TRBV2 and TRBJ1-5; 10 nucleotides line up with TRBD1. Germline CDR1 is SNHLY and CDR2 is FYNNEI. This CDR3 spans 14 amino acids. Losses at the gene ends were 8 bases for V and 2 bases for J; bases not matched to a gene: 3. The CDR3 DNA is TGTGCCAGCCGGGACAGGGGTGGCAATCAGCCCCAGCATTTT. Its translation is CASRDRGGNQPQHF.

This clone has only one observation. The CDR3 loop reads CAISGDRANTDTQYF. CDR3 nucleotide sequence: TGTGCCATCAGTGGGGACAGGGCTAATACAGATACGCAGTATTTT. V usage is TRBV10-3 and J usage is TRBJ2-3; 9 nucleotides line up with TRBD1. The CDR3 runs to 15 residues. Germline lookup yields CDR1 ENHRY and CDR2 SYGVKD. Losses at the gene ends were 4 bases for V and 3 bases for J; bases not matched to a gene: 5.

The chain couples TRBV6-1 to TRBJ2-7; TRBD1 is a possible D gene (6 bases). This CDR3 spans 15 amino acids. In germline, CDR1 is MNHNS, CDR2 SASEGT. Between the trimmed V and J ends, which lost 0 bases and 2 bases, there was a span of 11 bases. The CDR3 DNA follows: TGTGCCAGCAGTGAAGCAAGGGGGTACCCCTACGAGCAGTACTTC. Translated: CASSEARGYPYEQYF.

This clone was found a few times. The J gene is TRBJ2-2, the V gene TRBV27; D is undetermined. The CDR3 spans 12 residues. The germline V gene has CDR1 MNHEY and CDR2 SMNVEV (reference sequence). The ends were cut back, 5 bases at V and 1 base at J, with 2 bases in the middle. The CDR3 DNA follows: TGTGCCAGCAGTCAGAACACCGGGGAGCTGTTTTTT. It encodes CASSQNTGELFF.

The chain carries TRBV7-9 and TRBJ2-7, with D possibly matching TRBD2 (5 bases). The CDR3 length is 14 residues. Per the germline V gene, CDR1 is SEHNR and CDR2 is FQNEAQ (reference sequence). V was cut by 1 base and J by 7 bases, with 14 bases left in between. CDR3 nucleotides: TGTGCCAGCAGCTTAGTAACCCTAGCAAATGAGCAGTACTTC. It translates to CASSLVTLANEQYF.

The chain recombines TRBV18 with TRBJ1-1; maybe TRBD1 (6 bases). From germline, CDR1 is KGHSH and CDR2 LQKENI. V was pared by 0 bases and J by 0 bases, with 14 bases between. The CDR3 is 17 amino acids. The CDR3 spells CASSPPEAGTMNTEAFF. Here the CDR3 DNA reads TGTGCCAGCTCACCACCCGAAGCCGGGACAATGAACACTGAAGCTTTCTTT.

V is TRBV7-6 and J is TRBJ2-7, with unresolved D. The V gene's germline CDR1 is SGHVS and CDR2 FNYEAQ. This CDR3 has 14 residues. V was clipped by 1 base and J by 2 bases, with 9 bases between them. The chain's CDR3 is CASSLGPPAYEQYF. The CDR3 region has the DNA TGTGCCAGCAGCTTAGGCCCCCCCGCCTACGAGCAGTACTTC.

V usage is TRBV7-2 and J usage is TRBJ2-7; no firm D call. V lost 2 bases, J lost 1 base, and 3 bases lay in between. There are 12 residues in the CDR3. From germline, CDR1 is SGHTA and CDR2 FQGNSA. Here the CDR3 DNA reads TGTGCCAGCAGCTTAAGGTCCTACGAGCAGTACTTC. Translation gives CASSLRSYEQYF.

The J gene is TRBJ2-2, the V gene TRBV11-2; D not resolved. The CDR3 consists of 14 residues. The germline V gene encodes CDR1 SGHAT and CDR2 FQNNGV. Trimming removed 2 bases from V and 6 bases from J, with 10 bases in between. The CDR3 nucleotides read TGTGCCAGCAGCTTAACCCCTGCGGCCGGGGAGCTGTTTTTT. Amino acid sequence: CASSLTPAAGELFF.

V gene TRBV30 combines with J gene TRBJ2-7, with D possibly being TRBD2 (5 bases). The CDR3 is made up of 15 amino acids. The germline V and J ends were trimmed by 2 bases and 0 bases, with 14 bases remaining between them. The germline V gene encodes CDR1 GTSNPN and CDR2 SVGIG (reference sequence). CDR3 region: CAWSPIGGGSYEQYF. CDR3 DNA: TGTGCCTGGAGTCCTATCGGAGGCGGCTCCTACGAGCAGTACTTC.

The V gene is TRBV25-1, the J gene TRBJ1-2; D remains unclear. Trimming removed 4 bases from V and 4 bases from J, with 4 bases in between. Per germline, CDR1 MGHDK and CDR2 SYGVNS. The CDR3 contains 11 residues. CDR3 sequence: CASSALYGYTF. The CDR3 nucleotides are TGTGCCAGCAGTGCCCTCTATGGCTACACCTTC.

The chain uses TRBV5-5 and TRBJ2-5; D could derive from TRBD1 or TRBD2 (5 bases each). V was pared by 4 bases and J by 4 bases, with 8 bases between. Germline V gene sequence: CDR1 SGHKS, CDR2 YYEKEE (reference sequence). The CDR3 consists of 12 residues. In nucleotides, the CDR3 is TGTGCCAGCAGCGGGGCGGGAGAGACCCAGTACTTC. It codes for CASSGAGETQYF.

The V and J genes are TRBV13 and TRBJ2-3, with TRBD2 identical over 10 bases. This CDR3 comprises 14 residues. Germline V gene lookup returns CDR1 PRHDT and CDR2 FYEKMQ (reference sequence). The trim removed 5 bases at V and 4 bases at J, leaving 3 bases unmatched. CDR3 loop: CASSPSGGADTQYF. The CDR3 DNA reads TGTGCCAGCAGCCCTAGCGGGGGAGCAGATACGCAGTATTTT. Complete variable domain (other parts from reference TRBV13 and TRBJ2-3): AAGVIQSPRHLIKEKRETATLKCYPIPRHDTVYWYQQGPGQDPQFLISFYEKMQSDKGSIPDRFSAQQFSDYHSELNMSSLELGDSALYFCASSPSGGADTQYFGPGTRLTVL.

This chain connects TRBV23-1 to TRBJ1-1; 10 bases line up with TRBD1. TRBV23-1 is assigned to the ORF class and has an uncertain function. The V gene end was trimmed by 4 bases and the J gene end by 3 bases; junction bases not matched to a gene: 5. There are 15 residues in the CDR3. In nucleotides, the CDR3 is TGCGCCAGCAGTCCAGACAGGGGGCGGGACACTGAAGCTTTCTTT. It codes for CASSPDRGRDTEAFF.